Included here is one T cell receptor beta chain sequence, with context. Libraries were prepared by immunoSEQ multiplex PCR; TCRdb keeps only in-frame clonotypes and omits some of them. The table lists about 160,000 clones, roughly 90% of them singletons. This record belongs to a study of T cell responses to AZD1222 COVID-19 vaccine. Sequences were derived from peripheral blood, sampled 28 days after the second AZD1222 dose. This receptor was taken from an adult who received the AZD1222 COVID-19 vaccine.

The CDR3 spells CASSLALLNTEAFF. Written as DNA, the CDR3 is TGTGCCAGCAGCTTAGCACTCCTGAACACTGAAGCTTTCTTT. The chain recombines TRBV13 with TRBJ1-1; no firm D call. There are 14 residues in the CDR3. Trimming shortened V by 1 base and J by 0 bases, and 6 bases separated the two germline ends. Per the germline V gene, CDR1 is PRHDT and CDR2 is FYEKMQ (reference sequence). Full variable domain (outside the CDR3, taken from reference TRBV13 and TRBJ1-1): AAGVIQSPRHLIKEKRETATLKCYPIPRHDTVYWYQQGPGQDPQFLISFYEKMQSDKGSIPDRFSAQQFSDYHSELNMSSLELGDSALYFCASSLALLNTEAFFGQGTRLTVV.